In its sample, the clone carrying this T cell receptor beta chain was seen many times. This CDR3 is 17 amino acids long. V gave up 0 bases and J gave up 3 bases, with 15 bases separating them. Germline CDR1 is LGHNA and CDR2 is YNFKEQ. The sample is drawn from a study of patients and donors after allogeneic stem cell transplantation. TCRdb reprocessed the RT-PCR reads with MiXCR, giving one entry per CDR3 protein. The repertoire holds 15,000 to 20,000 distinct CDR3 sequences, with 4.5% to 6% as singletons. The chain joins TRBV4-2 to TRBJ1-3; no clear D gene. Sequencing was performed on blood, either unsorted or a sorted T cell fraction (not recorded which). The sequence was obtained from a human donor who was either an allogeneic HSCT recipient or a stem cell or donor lymphocyte infusion donor (not recorded which). It is not recorded whose cells these are; they may come from a transplant donor. The CDR3 sequence is CASSQELSATLGNTIYF. CDR3 bases: TGTGCCAGCAGCCAAGAATTATCGGCAACGCTTGGAAACACCATATATTTT.